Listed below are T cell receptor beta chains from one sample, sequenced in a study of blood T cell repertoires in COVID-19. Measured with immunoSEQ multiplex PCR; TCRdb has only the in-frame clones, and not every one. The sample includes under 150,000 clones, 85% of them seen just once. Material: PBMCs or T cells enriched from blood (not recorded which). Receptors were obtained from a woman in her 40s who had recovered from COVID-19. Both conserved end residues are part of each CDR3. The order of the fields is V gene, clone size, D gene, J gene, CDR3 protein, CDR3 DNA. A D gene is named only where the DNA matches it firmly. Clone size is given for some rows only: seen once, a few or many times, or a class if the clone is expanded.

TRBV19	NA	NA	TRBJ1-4	CASSIDLRGWHEKLFF	TGTGCCAGTAGTATAGATCTGCGGGGGTGGCATGAAAAACTGTTTTTT
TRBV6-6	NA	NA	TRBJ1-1	CASSREMNTEAFF	TGTGCCAGCAGTAGGGAGATGAACACTGAAGCTTTCTTT
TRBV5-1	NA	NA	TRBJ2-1	CASSLEETRNEQFF	TGCGCCAGCAGCTTGGAAGAGACTAGAAATGAGCAGTTCTTC
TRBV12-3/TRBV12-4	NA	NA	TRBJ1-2	CASSTTASYGYTF	TGTGCCAGCAGCACGACAGCCTCCTATGGCTACACCTTC
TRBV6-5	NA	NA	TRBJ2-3	CASSYEAPSTDTQYF	TGTGCCAGCAGTTACGAGGCCCCTAGCACAGATACGCAGTATTTT
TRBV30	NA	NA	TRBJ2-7	CAWTGVGYEQYF	TGTGCCTGGACGGGAGTCGGCTACGAGCAGTACTTC
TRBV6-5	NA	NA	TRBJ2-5	CASRPPSAQETQYF	TGTGCCAGCAGACCCCCTAGCGCCCAAGAGACCCAGTACTTC
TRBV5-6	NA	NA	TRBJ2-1	CASSYFGLVAYNEQFF	TGTGCCAGCAGCTACTTTGGACTGGTAGCCTACAATGAGCAGTTCTTC
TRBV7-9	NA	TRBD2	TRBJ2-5	CASSVWTSEQETQYF	TGTGCCAGCAGCGTATGGACTAGCGAGCAAGAGACCCAGTACTTC
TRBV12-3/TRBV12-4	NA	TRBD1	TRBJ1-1	CASSLNRGTEAFF	TGTGCCAGCAGTTTAAACAGGGGAACTGAAGCTTTCTTT
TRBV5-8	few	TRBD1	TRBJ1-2	CASSGGTALYGYTF	TGTGCCAGCAGCGGGGGGACAGCCCTCTATGGCTACACCTTC
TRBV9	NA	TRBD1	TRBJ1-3	CASSDPGGQNTIYF	TGTGCCAGCAGCGACCCAGGGGGACAAAACACCATATATTTT
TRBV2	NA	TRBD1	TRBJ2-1	CASSAGTGGEIQFF	TGTGCCAGCAGTGCGGGGACAGGGGGTGAAATCCAGTTCTTC
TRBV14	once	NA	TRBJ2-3	CASSQGLGRSTDTQYF	TGTGCCAGCAGCCAAGGTTTGGGGCGGAGCACAGATACGCAGTATTTT
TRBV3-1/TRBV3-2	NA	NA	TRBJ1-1	CASSGDGSGTEAFF	TGTGCCAGCAGCGGGGACGGCAGCGGGACTGAAGCTTTCTTT
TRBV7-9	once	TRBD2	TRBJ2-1	CASSRGLAGLNEQFF	TGTGCCAGCAGCCGGGGACTAGCGGGCCTTAATGAGCAGTTCTTC
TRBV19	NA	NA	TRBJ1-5	CASRLSGYSNQPQHF	TGTGCCAGTAGACTGTCGGGGTATAGCAATCAGCCCCAGCATTTT
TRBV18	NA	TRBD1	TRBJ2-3	CASSSDRTTDTQYF	TGTGCCAGCTCCTCGGACAGGACCACAGATACGCAGTATTTT
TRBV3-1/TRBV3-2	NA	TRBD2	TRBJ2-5	CASSQDGTSGGSGGTQYF	TGTGCCAGCAGCCAAGATGGGACTAGCGGGGGGTCTGGAGGGACCCAGTACTTC
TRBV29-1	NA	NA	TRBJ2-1	CSVGQFGYNEQFF	TGCAGCGTTGGACAGTTCGGGTACAATGAGCAGTTCTTC
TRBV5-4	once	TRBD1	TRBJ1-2	CASSYGTANYGYTF	TGTGCCAGCAGCTACGGGACAGCTAACTATGGCTACACCTTC
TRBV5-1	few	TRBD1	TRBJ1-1	CASSSFGQGHTEAFF	TGCGCCAGCAGCTCATTCGGACAGGGGCACACTGAAGCTTTCTTT
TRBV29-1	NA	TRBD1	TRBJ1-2	CSAGTGRSGGYTF	TGCAGCGCCGGGACAGGGCGTTCGGGAGGCTACACCTTC
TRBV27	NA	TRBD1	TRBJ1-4	CASSLWTGAEKLFF	TGTGCCAGCAGTTTATGGACAGGGGCTGAAAAACTGTTTTTT
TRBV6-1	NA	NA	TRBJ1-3	CASSERGGGNTIYF	TGTGCCAGCAGTGAACGGGGTGGAGGAAACACCATATATTTT
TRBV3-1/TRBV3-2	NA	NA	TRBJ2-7	CASSHGRDSSYEQYF	TGTGCCAGCAGCCATGGACGGGACTCGTCCTACGAGCAGTACTTC
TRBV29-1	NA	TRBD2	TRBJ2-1	CSVGSLAGGVLNNEQFF	TGCAGCGTTGGGTCACTAGCGGGGGGTGTATTAAACAATGAGCAGTTCTTC
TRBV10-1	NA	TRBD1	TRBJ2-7	CASTPTGDHEQYF	TGCGCCAGCACCCCGACAGGGGACCACGAGCAGTACTTC
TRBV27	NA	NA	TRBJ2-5	CASTFQETQYF	TGTGCCAGCACCTTCCAAGAGACCCAGTACTTC